This TCR beta chain was captured in a study of T cell changes during pregnancy in multiple sclerosis. The protocol was immunoSEQ multiplex PCR, while the TCRdb copy is restricted to in-frame clones and leaves out a portion. The sample contains 35,000 to 45,000 clones, over 75% of which appear only once. Germline values: CDR1 MDHEN, CDR2 SYDVKM. The CDR3 totals 17 residues. The ends lost 5 bases at V and 0 bases at J; junction bases unmatched: 11. The specimen comprised CD4+ T cells from peripheral blood mononuclear cells, sampled in the third trimester of pregnancy. The receptor's source is a female donor with multiple sclerosis, enrolled in a pregnancy study. The V call is TRBV28, the J call TRBJ2-3, with 7 bases matching TRBD1. In DNA form, the CDR3 reads TGTGCCAGCAGTCTCGACCGTCGGACAGGAAGCACAGATACGCAGTATTTT. Translation gives CASSLDRRTGSTDTQYF.